This T cell receptor (beta chain) was observed in a study of Tregs in tolerant kidney transplant recipients. Study summary: Related graft donors supplied nonmyeloablative bone marrow transplants, and mixed chimerism was transient.

Repertoires were generated with immunoSEQ multiplex PCR, while TCRdb's copy carries only in-frame clones and drops some. Of around 66,000 clones listed, roughly 88% are singletons. Study-wide findings and caveats: Antigen-driven expansion was suggested because donor-specific Tregs expanded more than all Tregs in tolerant patients.

The sample holds one count of this clone. Its antigen remains unidentified. The CDR3 has 13 amino acids. V lost 2 bases and J lost 6, with 10 bases in between. Germline CDR1 and CDR2: MNHEY and SVGAGI. The rearrangement links TRBV6-5 to TRBJ1-2; D is undetermined. The receptor was derived from a human donor who received a combined kidney and bone marrow transplant. Sequenced here: Tregs from blood, sampled before the transplant. CDR3 DNA: TGTGCCAGCAGTTACCGCCTCCATCATGGCTACACCTTC. It translates to CASSYRLHHGYTF.